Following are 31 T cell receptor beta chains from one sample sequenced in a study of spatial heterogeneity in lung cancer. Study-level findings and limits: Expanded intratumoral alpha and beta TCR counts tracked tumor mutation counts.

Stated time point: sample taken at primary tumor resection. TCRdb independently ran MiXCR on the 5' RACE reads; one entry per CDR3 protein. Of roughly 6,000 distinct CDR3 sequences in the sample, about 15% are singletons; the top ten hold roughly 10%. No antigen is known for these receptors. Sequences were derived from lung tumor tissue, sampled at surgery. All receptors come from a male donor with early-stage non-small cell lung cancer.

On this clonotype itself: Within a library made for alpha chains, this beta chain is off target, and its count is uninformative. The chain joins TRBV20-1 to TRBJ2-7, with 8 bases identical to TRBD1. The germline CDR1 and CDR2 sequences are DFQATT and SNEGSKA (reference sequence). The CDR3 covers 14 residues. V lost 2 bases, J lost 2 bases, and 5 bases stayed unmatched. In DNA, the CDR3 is TGCAGTGCTAGACCAAGGACAGGGCCCTACGAGCAGTACTTC. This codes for CSARPRTGPYEQYF.

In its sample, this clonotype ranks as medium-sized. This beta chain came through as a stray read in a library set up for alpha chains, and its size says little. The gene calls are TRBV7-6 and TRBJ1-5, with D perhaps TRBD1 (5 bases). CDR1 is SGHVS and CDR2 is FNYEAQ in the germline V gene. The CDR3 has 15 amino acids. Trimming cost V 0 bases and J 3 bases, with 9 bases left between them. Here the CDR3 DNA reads TGTGCCAGCAGCTTAGCGTGGGGGAACAATCAGCCCCAGCATTTT. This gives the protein CASSLAWGNNQPQHF.

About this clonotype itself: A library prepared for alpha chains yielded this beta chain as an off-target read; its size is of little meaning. CDR3 bases: TGTGCCTGGAGACCGGGACAGGGAAGAGGGACCCAGTACTTC. Translation gives CAWRPGQGRGTQYF. V gene TRBV30 combines with J gene TRBJ2-5; 9 nucleotides match TRBD1. The ends lost 3 bases at V and 7 bases at J; junction bases unmatched: 9. Germline-derived CDR1 and CDR2 are GTSNPN and SVGIG (reference sequence). This CDR3 has 14 residues. The full variable domain, with the rest looked up from reference TRBV30 and TRBJ2-5, is SQTIHQWPATLVQPVGSPLSLECTVEGTSNPNLYWYRQAAGRGLQLLFYSVGIGQISSEVPQNLSASRPQDRQFILSSKKLLLSDSGFYLCAWRPGQGRGTQYFGPGTRLLVL.

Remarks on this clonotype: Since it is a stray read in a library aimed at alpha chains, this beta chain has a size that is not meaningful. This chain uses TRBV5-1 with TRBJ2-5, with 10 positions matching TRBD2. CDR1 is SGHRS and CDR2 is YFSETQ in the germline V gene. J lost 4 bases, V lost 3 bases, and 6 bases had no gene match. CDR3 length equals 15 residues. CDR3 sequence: CASSSGTSVRETQYF. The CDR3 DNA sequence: TGCGCCAGCAGCTCCGGGACTAGCGTACGAGAGACCCAGTACTTC.

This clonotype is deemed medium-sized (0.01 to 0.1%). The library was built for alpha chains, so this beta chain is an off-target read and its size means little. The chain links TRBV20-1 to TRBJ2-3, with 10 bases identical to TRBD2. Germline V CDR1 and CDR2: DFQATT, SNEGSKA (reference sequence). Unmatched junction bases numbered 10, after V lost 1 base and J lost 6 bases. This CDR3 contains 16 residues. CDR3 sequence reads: CSARGELAGRVDTQYF. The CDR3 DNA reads TGCAGTGCTAGAGGGGAACTAGCGGGGCGTGTGGATACGCAGTATTTT.

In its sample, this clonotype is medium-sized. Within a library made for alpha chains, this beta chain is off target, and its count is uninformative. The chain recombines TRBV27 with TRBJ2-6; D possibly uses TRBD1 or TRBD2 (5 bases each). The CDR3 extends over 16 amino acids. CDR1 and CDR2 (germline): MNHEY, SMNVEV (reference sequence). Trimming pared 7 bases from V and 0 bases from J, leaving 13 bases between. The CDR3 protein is CASKRDGNSGANVLTF. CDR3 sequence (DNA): TGTGCCAGCAAACGGGACGGTAACTCTGGGGCCAACGTCCTGACTTTC.

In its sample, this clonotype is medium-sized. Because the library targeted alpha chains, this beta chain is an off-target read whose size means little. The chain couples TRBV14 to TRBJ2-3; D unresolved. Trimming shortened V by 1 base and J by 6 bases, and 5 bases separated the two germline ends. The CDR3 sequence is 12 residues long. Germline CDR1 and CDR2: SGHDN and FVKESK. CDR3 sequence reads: CASSQVPDTQYF. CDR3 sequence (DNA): TGTGCCAGCAGCCAAGTCCCCGATACGCAGTATTTT.

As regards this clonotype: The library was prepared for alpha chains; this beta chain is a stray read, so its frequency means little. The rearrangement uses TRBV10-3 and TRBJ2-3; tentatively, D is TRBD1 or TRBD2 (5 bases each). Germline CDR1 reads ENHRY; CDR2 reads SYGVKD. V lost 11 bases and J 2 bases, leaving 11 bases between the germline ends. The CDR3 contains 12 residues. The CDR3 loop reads CASRGDTDTQYF. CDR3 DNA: TGTGCCTCCAGAGGGGACACAGATACGCAGTATTTT.

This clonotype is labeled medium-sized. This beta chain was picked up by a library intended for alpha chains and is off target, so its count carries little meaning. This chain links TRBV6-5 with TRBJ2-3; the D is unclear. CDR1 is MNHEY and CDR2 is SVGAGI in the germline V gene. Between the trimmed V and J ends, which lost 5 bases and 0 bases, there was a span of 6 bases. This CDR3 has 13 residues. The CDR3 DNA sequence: TGTGCCAGCAGTCCTATTAGCACAGATACGCAGTATTTT. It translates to CASSPISTDTQYF.

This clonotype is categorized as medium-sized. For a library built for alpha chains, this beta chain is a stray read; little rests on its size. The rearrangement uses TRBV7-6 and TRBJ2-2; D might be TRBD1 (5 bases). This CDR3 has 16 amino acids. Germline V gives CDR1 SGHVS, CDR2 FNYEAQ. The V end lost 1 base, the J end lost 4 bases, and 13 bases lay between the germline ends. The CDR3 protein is CASSLGFQGRTGELFF. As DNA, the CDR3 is TGTGCCAGCAGCTTAGGCTTCCAGGGTCGCACCGGGGAGCTGTTTTTT.

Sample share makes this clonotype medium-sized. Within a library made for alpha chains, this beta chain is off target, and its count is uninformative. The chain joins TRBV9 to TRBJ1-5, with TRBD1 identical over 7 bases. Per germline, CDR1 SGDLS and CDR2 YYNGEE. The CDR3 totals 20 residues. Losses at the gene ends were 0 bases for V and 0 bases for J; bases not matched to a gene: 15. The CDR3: CASSVASKGANLGSNQPQHF. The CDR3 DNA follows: TGTGCCAGCAGCGTAGCTTCCAAGGGGGCGAATCTCGGTAGCAATCAGCCCCAGCATTTT.

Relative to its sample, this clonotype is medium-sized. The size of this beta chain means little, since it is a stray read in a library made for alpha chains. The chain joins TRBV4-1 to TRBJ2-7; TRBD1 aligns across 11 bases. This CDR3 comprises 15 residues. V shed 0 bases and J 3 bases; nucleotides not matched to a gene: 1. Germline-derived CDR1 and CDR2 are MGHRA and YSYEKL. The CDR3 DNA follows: TGCGCCAGCAGCCAAGATGGGACAGGGGGCTACGAGCAGTACTTC. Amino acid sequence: CASSQDGTGGYEQYF.

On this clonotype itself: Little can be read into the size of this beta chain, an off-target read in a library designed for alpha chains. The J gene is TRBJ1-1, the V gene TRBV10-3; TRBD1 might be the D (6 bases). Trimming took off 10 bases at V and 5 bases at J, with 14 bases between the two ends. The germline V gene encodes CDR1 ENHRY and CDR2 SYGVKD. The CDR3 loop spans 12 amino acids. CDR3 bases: TGTGCCAGCCACGGACAGAATACTGAAGCTTTCTTT. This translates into CASHGQNTEAFF.

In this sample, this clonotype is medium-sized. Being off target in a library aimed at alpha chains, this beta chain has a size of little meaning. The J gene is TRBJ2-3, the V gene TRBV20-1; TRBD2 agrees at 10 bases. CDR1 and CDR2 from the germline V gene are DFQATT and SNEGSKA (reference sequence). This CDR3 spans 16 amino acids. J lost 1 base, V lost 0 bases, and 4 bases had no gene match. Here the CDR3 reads CSARDPLAGGTDTQYF. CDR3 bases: TGCAGTGCTAGAGATCCCCTAGCGGGAGGCACAGATACGCAGTATTTT.

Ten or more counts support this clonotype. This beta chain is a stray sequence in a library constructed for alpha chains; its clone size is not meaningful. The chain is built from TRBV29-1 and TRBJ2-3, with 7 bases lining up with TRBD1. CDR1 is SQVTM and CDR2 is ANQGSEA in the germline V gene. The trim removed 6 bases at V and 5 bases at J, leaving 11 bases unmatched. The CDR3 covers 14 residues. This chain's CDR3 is CSVEKTGFKDTQYF. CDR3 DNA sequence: TGCAGCGTCGAAAAGACAGGGTTTAAAGATACGCAGTATTTT.

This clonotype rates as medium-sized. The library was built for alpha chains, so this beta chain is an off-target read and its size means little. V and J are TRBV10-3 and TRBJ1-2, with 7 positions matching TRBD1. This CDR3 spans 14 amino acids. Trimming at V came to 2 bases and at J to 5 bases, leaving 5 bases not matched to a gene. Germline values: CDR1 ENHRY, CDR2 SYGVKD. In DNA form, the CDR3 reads TGTGCCATCAGTGAGAGGGACAGCGTTTATGGCTACACCTTC. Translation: CAISERDSVYGYTF.

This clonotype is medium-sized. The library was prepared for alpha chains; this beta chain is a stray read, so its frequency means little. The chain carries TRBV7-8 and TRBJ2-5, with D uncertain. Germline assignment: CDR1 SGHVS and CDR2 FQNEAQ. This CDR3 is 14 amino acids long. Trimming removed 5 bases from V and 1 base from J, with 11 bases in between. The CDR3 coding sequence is TGTGCCAGCAGCGCGCCTGGCAGCCAAGAGACCCAGTACTTC. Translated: CASSAPGSQETQYF.

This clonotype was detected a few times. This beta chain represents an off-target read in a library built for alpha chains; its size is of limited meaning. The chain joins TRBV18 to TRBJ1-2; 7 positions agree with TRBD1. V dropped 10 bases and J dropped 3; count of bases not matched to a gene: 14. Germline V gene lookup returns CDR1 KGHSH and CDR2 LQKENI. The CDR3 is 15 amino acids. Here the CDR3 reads CATLQGGGSDYGYTF. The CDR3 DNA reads TGTGCCACCCTCCAGGGAGGGGGCTCTGACTATGGCTACACCTTC. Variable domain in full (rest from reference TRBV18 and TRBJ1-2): NAGVMQNPRHLVRRRGQEARLRCSPMKGHSHVYWYRQLPEEGLKFMVYLQKENIIDESGMPKERFSAEFPKEGPSILRIQQVVRGDSAAYFCATLQGGGSDYGYTFGSGTRLTVV.

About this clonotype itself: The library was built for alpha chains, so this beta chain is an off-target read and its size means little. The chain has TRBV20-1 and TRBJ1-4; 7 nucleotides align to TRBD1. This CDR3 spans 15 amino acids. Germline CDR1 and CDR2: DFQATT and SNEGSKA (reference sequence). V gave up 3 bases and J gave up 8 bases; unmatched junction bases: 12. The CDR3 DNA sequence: TGCAGTGCTAGGGACAGGCTGGGGTGGGAGGAAAAACTGTTTTTT. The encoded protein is CSARDRLGWEEKLFF.

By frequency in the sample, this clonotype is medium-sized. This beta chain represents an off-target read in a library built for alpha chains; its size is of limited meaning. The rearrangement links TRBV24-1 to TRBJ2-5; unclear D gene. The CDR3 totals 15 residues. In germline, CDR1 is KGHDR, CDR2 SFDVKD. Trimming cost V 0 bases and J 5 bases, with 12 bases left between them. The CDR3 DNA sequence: TGTGCCACCAGTGATTTGCTCCGGAAATGGGAGACCCAGTACTTC. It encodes CATSDLLRKWETQYF.

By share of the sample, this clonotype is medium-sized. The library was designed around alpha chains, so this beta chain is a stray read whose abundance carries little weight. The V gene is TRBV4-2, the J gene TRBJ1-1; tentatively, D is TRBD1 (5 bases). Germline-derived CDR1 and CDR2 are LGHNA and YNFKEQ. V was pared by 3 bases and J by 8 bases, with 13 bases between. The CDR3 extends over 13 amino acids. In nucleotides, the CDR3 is TGTGCCAGCAGCCAGCCCGGGACCGCCGAAGCTTTCTTT. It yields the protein CASSQPGTAEAFF.

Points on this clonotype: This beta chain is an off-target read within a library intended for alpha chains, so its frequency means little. The DNA for the CDR3 is TGTGCCAGTAGTGGGGGACTCAGCTCTGGAAACACCATATATTTT. The encoded protein is CASSGGLSSGNTIYF. The chain couples TRBV19 to TRBJ1-3, with a tentative D call TRBD1 (5 bases). Trimming stripped 5 bases from V and 0 bases from J, with 11 bases between. Germline values: CDR1 LNHDA, CDR2 SQIVND (reference sequence). The CDR3 spans 15 residues.

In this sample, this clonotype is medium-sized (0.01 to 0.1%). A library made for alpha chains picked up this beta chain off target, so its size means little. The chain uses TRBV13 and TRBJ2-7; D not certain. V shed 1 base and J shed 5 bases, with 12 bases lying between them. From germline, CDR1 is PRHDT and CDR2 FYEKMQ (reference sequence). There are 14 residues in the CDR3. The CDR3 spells CASSLVVRPNEQYF. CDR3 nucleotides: TGTGCCAGCAGCTTAGTGGTCCGACCAAACGAGCAGTACTTC.

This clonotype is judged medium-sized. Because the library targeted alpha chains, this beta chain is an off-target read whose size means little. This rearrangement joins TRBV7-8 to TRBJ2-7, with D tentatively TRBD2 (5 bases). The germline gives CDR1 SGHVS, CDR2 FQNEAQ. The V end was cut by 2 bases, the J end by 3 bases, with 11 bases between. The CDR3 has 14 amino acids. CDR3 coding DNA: TGTGCCAGCAGCTTACTGAGAGGGAGCTACGAGCAGTACTTC. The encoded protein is CASSLLRGSYEQYF.

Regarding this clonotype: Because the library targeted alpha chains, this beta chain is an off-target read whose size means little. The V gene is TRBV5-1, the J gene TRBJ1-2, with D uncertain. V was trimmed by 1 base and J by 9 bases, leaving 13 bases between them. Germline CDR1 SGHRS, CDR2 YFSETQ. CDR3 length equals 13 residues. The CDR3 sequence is CASSLTVPGSYTF. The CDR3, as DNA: TGCGCCAGCAGCTTGACAGTACCGGGGAGCTACACCTTC.

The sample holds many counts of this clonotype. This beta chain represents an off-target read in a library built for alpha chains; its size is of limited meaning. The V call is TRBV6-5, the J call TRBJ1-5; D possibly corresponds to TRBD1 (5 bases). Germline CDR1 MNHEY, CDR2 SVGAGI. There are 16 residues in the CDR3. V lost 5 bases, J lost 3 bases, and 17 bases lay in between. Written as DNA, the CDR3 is TGTGCCAGCAGTGCCACGGGACCTCGGGACAATCAGCCCCAGCATTTT. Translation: CASSATGPRDNQPQHF.

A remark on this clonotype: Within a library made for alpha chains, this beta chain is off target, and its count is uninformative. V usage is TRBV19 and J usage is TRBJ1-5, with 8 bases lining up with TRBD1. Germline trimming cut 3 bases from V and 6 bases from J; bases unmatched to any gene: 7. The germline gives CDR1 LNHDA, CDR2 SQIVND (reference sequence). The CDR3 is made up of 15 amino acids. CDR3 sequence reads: CASSISGTGSQPQHF. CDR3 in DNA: TGTGCCAGTAGTATCTCCGGGACAGGATCTCAGCCCCAGCATTTT.

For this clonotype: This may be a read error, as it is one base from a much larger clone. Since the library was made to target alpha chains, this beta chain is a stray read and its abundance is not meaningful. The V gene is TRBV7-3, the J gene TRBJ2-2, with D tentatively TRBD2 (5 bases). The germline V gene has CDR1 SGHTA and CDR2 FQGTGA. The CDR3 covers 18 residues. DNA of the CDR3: TGTGTCAGCAGCTTAAACCCCAGCGGAAGGAGGTACACCGGGGAGCTGTTTTTT. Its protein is CVSSLNPSGRRYTGELFF.

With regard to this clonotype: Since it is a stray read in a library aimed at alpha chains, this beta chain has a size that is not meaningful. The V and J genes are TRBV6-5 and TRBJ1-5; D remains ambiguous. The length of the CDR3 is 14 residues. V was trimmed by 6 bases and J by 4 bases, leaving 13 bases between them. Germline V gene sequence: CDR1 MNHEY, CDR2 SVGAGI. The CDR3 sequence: CASSPQGINQPQHF. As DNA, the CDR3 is TGTGCCAGCAGCCCCCAAGGCATTAATCAGCCCCAGCATTTT.

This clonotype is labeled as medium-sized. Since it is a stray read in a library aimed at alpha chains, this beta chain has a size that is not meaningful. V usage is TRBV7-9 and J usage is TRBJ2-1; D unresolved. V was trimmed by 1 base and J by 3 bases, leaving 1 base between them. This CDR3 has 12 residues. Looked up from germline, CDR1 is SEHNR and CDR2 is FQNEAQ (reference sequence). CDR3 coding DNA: TGTGCCAGCAGCTTAGACTACAATGAGCAGTTCTTC. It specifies CASSLDYNEQFF.

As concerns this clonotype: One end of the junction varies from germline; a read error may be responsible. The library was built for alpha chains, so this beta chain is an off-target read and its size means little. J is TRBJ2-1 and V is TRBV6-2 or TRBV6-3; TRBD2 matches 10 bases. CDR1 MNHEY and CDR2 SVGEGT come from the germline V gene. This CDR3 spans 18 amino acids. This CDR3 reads CVSSGGAGGSRAYNEQFF. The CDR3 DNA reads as TGTGTCAGCAGTGGGGGAGCGGGAGGGTCGCGCGCCTACAATGAGCAGTTCTTC.